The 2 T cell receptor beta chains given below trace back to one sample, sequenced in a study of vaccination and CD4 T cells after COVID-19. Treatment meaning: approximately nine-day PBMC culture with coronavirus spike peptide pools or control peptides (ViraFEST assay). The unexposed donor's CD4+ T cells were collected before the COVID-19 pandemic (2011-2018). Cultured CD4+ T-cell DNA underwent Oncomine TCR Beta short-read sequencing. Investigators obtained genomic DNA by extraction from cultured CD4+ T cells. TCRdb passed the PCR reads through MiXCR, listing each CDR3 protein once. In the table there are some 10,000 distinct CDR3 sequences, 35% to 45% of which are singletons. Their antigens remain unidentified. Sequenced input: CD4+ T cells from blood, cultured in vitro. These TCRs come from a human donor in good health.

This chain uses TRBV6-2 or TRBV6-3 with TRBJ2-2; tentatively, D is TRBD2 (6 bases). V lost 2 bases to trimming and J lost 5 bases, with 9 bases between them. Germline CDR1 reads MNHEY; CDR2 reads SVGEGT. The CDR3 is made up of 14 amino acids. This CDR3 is CASSYPLATGELFF. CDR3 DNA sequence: TGTGCCAGCAGTTACCCCCTAGCGACCGGGGAGCTGTTTTTT.

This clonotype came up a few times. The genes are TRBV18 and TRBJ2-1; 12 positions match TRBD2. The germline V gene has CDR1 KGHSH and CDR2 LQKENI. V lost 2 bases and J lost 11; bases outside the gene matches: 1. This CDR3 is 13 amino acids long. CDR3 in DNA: TGTGCCAGCTCACCATGGACTAGCGGGAAGCAGTTCTTC. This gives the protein CASSPWTSGKQFF.